Listed below are T cell receptor beta chains from one sample, sequenced in a study of metastatic and nonmetastatic thyroid tumors. From the PCR reads, TCRdb re-called clones with MiXCR. The profile shows some 52,000 clones, around a sixth of them singletons. The sequenced sample consisted of blood. The receptors shown here come from a female donor with papillary thyroid cancer or a benign thyroid nodule (not recorded which). Some clones in this sample may be carry-over from other donors' samples. Each CDR3 is given with its conserved first and last residue. The D gene is left open where the match is weak. Some rows have no size entry. The others give once, few or many, or a class for an expanded clone.

D: -
size: -
V: TRBV28
J: TRBJ1-6
CDR3: CASSPLSSTLNF
DNA: TGTGCCAGCAGTCCCCTGAGTTCAACCCTCAACTTT

D: -
size: -
V: TRBV12-3/TRBV12-4
J: TRBJ2-2
CDR3: CASSPQGVANTGDLFF
DNA: TGTGCCAGCAGTCCACAGGGTGTGGCGAACACCGGGGATCTGTTTTTT

D: -
size: many
V: TRBV18
J: TRBJ1-2
CDR3: CASSPPGIPFAVGYTF
DNA: TGTGCCAGCTCACCACCGGGTATCCCCTTTGCCGTTGGCTACACCTTC

D: -
size: many
V: TRBV28
J: TRBJ1-2
CDR3: CASSFPPGSKHYGYTF
DNA: TGTGCCAGCAGTTTCCCGCCGGGATCTAAACACTATGGCTACACCTTC

D: -
size: -
V: TRBV20-1
J: TRBJ2-4
CDR3: CSAISRLAKNIQYF
DNA: TGCAGTGCTATATCGCGACTAGCCAAAAACATTCAGTACTTC

D: -
size: few
V: TRBV12-3/TRBV12-4
J: TRBJ2-7
CDR3: CASSPLMGGTYEQYF
DNA: TGTGCCAGCAGTCCCTTGATGGGGGGTACCTACGAGCAGTACTTC

D: -
size: few
V: TRBV5-1
J: TRBJ2-2
CDR3: CASSRQNTGELFF
DNA: TGCGCCAGCAGCCGCCAGAACACCGGGGAGCTGTTTTTT

D: -
size: -
V: TRBV4-3
J: TRBJ2-3
CDR3: CASRGSSTDTQYF
DNA: TGCGCCAGCAGGGGGAGTAGCACAGATACGCAGTATTTT

D: -
size: many
V: TRBV6-1
J: TRBJ2-1
CDR3: CASSLYRQSSYNEQFF
DNA: TGTGCCAGCAGCCTCTACCGACAGAGCTCCTACAATGAGCAGTTCTTC

D: TRBD1
size: medium-sized
V: TRBV6-1
J: TRBJ2-7
CDR3: CASKWDRETPEQYF
DNA: TGTGCCAGCAAATGGGACAGGGAAACCCCCGAGCAGTACTTC

D: -
size: many
V: TRBV20-1
J: TRBJ2-3
CDR3: CSARSRTAGDTDTQYF
DNA: TGCAGTGCTAGATCAAGGACAGCCGGCGACACAGATACGCAGTATTTT

D: -
size: -
V: TRBV28
J: TRBJ2-3
CDR3: CASSLKAGSDIRDTQYF
DNA: TGTGCCAGCAGTCTAAAAGCAGGGAGCGACATTCGAGATACGCAGTATTTT

D: -
size: -
V: TRBV6-6
J: TRBJ2-2
CDR3: CASSYSWVGGRGELFF
DNA: TGTGCCAGCAGTTACTCTTGGGTAGGTGGCCGTGGGGAGCTGTTTTTT

D: -
size: -
V: TRBV11-2
J: TRBJ2-7
CDR3: CASSLAAGSYEQYF
DNA: TGTGCCAGCAGCTTAGCTGCCGGTTCCTACGAGCAGTACTTC

D: TRBD2
size: many
V: TRBV20-1
J: TRBJ2-3
CDR3: CSAREVAGAADTQYF
DNA: TGCAGTGCTAGAGAAGTTGCGGGAGCTGCAGATACGCAGTATTTT

D: -
size: -
V: TRBV6-1
J: TRBJ1-3
CDR3: CVTGRGPGGNTIYF
DNA: TGTGTCACCGGGCGGGGTCCCGGTGGAAACACCATATATTTT

D: -
size: -
V: TRBV6-1
J: TRBJ2-6
CDR3: CAIIQGGSGANVLTF
DNA: TGTGCCATCATCCAGGGGGGCTCTGGGGCCAACGTCCTGACTTTC

D: -
size: many
V: TRBV27
J: TRBJ2-2
CDR3: CASSPTIFPGDTGELFF
DNA: TGTGCCAGCAGTCCTACGATCTTCCCGGGGGACACCGGGGAGCTGTTTTTT

D: -
size: few
V: TRBV12-3/TRBV12-4
J: TRBJ2-7
CDR3: CASSLTGVEQYF
DNA: TGTGCCAGCAGTCTGACTGGCGTCGAGCAGTACTTC

D: -
size: once
V: TRBV4-3
J: TRBJ2-7
CDR3: CASSQDRAGNEQYF
DNA: TGCGCCAGCAGCCAAGATAGGGCGGGCAACGAGCAGTACTTC

D: -
size: few
V: TRBV28
J: TRBJ1-5
CDR3: CASSDNQPQHF
DNA: TGTGCCAGCAGTGACAATCAGCCCCAGCATTTT

D: TRBD2
size: -
V: TRBV19
J: TRBJ2-6
CDR3: CASRRLAGYSGSNVLTF
DNA: TGTGCCAGTAGACGACTAGCGGGATATTCTGGGTCCAACGTCCTGACTTTC

D: TRBD1
size: once
V: TRBV11-2
J: TRBJ2-1
CDR3: CASIPIQGVGNDQFF
DNA: TGTGCCAGCATCCCAATACAGGGGGTGGGCAATGATCAGTTCTTC

D: TRBD2
size: many
V: TRBV4-2
J: TRBJ2-1
CDR3: CASSPGALAGGTYNEQFF
DNA: TGTGCCAGCAGCCCCGGCGCATTAGCGGGAGGAACCTACAATGAGCAGTTCTTC

D: -
size: many
V: TRBV12-3/TRBV12-4
J: TRBJ1-2
CDR3: CASTPVRGGYTF
DNA: TGTGCCAGCACTCCAGTCCGGGGTGGCTACACCTTC

D: TRBD1
size: -
V: TRBV20-1
J: TRBJ1-2
CDR3: CSAREGRGHGYTF
DNA: TGCAGTGCTAGAGAAGGCAGGGGGCATGGCTACACCTTC